Following are 2 T cell receptor beta chains from one sample sequenced in a study of blood T cell repertoires in COVID-19. Sequencing was performed with immunoSEQ multiplex PCR; in TCRdb, only in-frame clones are kept and a portion is missing. This table has 100,000 to 150,000 clones, around 85% appearing once. The sequencing sample was made of peripheral blood. The receptors shown here come from a man aged 25-45 years with COVID-19, enrolled during active disease.

The J gene is TRBJ2-2, the V gene TRBV19; tentatively, D is TRBD1 (6 bases). Trimming left V 2 bases short and J 0 bases short, with 10 bases between. This CDR3 comprises 16 residues. The V gene's germline CDR1 is LNHDA and CDR2 SQIVND (reference sequence). Here the CDR3 reads CASSIWGPPNTGELFF. In DNA form, the CDR3 reads TGTGCCAGTAGTATATGGGGGCCGCCGAACACCGGGGAGCTGTTTTTT.

The chain recombines TRBV9 with TRBJ2-3; possibly TRBD2 for D (6 bases). Trimming took off 0 bases at V and 0 bases at J, with 11 bases between the two ends. This CDR3 has 16 amino acids. The germline V gene has CDR1 SGDLS and CDR2 YYNGEE. The CDR3, as DNA: TGTGCCAGCAGCGTAGGCGATAGCGGCAGCACAGATACGCAGTATTTT. Amino acid sequence: CASSVGDSGSTDTQYF.